A selection of T cell receptor beta chains follows, all from one sample in a study of blood T cell repertoires in COVID-19. The assay was immunoSEQ multiplex PCR, and TCRdb's table has in-frame clones only and misses some. This sample has some 170,000 clones, with around 80% found just once. The sequencing sample was made of PBMCs or T cells enriched from blood (not recorded which). Receptors were obtained from a man between 35 and 55 years old who had recovered from COVID-19. The CDR3 runs from the conserved cysteine through the conserved F or W. A D gene is named only where the DNA matches it firmly. Rows give clone size only sometimes, using once, few, many, or a class for an expanded clone.

CDR3 DNA: TGTGCCAGCAGCGCCCGTCAGGGAAATGGCTACACCTTC
CDR3 protein: CASSARQGNGYTF
D gene: -
clone size: -
V gene: TRBV9
J gene: TRBJ1-2

CDR3 DNA: TGTGCCAGCAGCCGGGACAGTTTGCCTGAAGCTTTCTTT
CDR3 protein: CASSRDSLPEAFF
D gene: TRBD1
clone size: -
V gene: TRBV6-5
J gene: TRBJ1-1

CDR3 DNA: TGTGCCAGCAGTGATGAGGGATTTACCTCACCCCTCCACTTT
CDR3 protein: CASSDEGFTSPLHF
D gene: -
clone size: -
V gene: TRBV2
J gene: TRBJ1-6

CDR3 DNA: TGTGCCAGCGGACTGACGGGGAGGTCCGGGGAGCTGTTTTTT
CDR3 protein: CASGLTGRSGELFF
D gene: -
clone size: -
V gene: TRBV27
J gene: TRBJ2-2

CDR3 DNA: TGCGCCAGCAGCCAGGGACAGGGGCCCGGGGAGCTGTTTTTT
CDR3 protein: CASSQGQGPGELFF
D gene: TRBD1
clone size: -
V gene: TRBV5-1
J gene: TRBJ2-2

CDR3 DNA: TGTGCCAGCAGCCAACCAGGGGGTTTTTTCGAGCAGTACTTC
CDR3 protein: CASSQPGGFFEQYF
D gene: TRBD1
clone size: -
V gene: TRBV11-2
J gene: TRBJ2-7

CDR3 DNA: TGTGCCATCAGTGGGGGCCCGAACACCGGGGAGCTGTTTTTT
CDR3 protein: CAISGGPNTGELFF
D gene: -
clone size: -
V gene: TRBV10-3
J gene: TRBJ2-2

CDR3 DNA: TGTGCCACCAGATCCCGGGACATGAACACTGAAGCTTTCTTT
CDR3 protein: CATRSRDMNTEAFF
D gene: -
clone size: medium-sized
V gene: TRBV24-1
J gene: TRBJ1-1

CDR3 DNA: TGCGCCAGCAGCGTGGGACAGAGCTACGAGCAGTACTTC
CDR3 protein: CASSVGQSYEQYF
D gene: TRBD1
clone size: -
V gene: TRBV5-1
J gene: TRBJ2-7

CDR3 DNA: TGTGCCAGCAGCCAGGAAGACAGGGTAGAGACCCAGTACTTC
CDR3 protein: CASSQEDRVETQYF
D gene: TRBD1
clone size: -
V gene: TRBV4-2
J gene: TRBJ2-5

CDR3 DNA: TGTGCCAGCTACCCCGTAATCGGAGAGACCCAGTACTTC
CDR3 protein: CASYPVIGETQYF
D gene: -
clone size: -
V gene: TRBV2
J gene: TRBJ2-5

CDR3 DNA: TGTGCCAGCAGCGTAGAGGACAGGGGGCGTTATGGTAGCAATCAGCCCCAGCATTTT
CDR3 protein: CASSVEDRGRYGSNQPQHF
D gene: TRBD1
clone size: -
V gene: TRBV9
J gene: TRBJ1-5

CDR3 DNA: TGTGCCTGGAGCGCACAGGGGGTCGGAGGGCAGTTCTTC
CDR3 protein: CAWSAQGVGGQFF
D gene: TRBD1
clone size: -
V gene: TRBV30
J gene: TRBJ2-1

CDR3 DNA: TGCGCCAGCAGCCATTCGGTAGCGGGGGGTTCCGGGGAGCTGTTTTTT
CDR3 protein: CASSHSVAGGSGELFF
D gene: TRBD2
clone size: -
V gene: TRBV4-1
J gene: TRBJ2-2

CDR3 DNA: TGTGCCAGCAGCTTTGACTGGGGCGAAGGCACTGAAGCTTTCTTT
CDR3 protein: CASSFDWGEGTEAFF
D gene: -
clone size: -
V gene: TRBV5-6
J gene: TRBJ1-1

CDR3 DNA: TGTGCCAGCAGTACGATACAGGGCCGGACTGAAGCTTTCTTT
CDR3 protein: CASSTIQGRTEAFF
D gene: -
clone size: -
V gene: TRBV6-5
J gene: TRBJ1-1

CDR3 DNA: TGTGCCAGCAGCCCGGAAAGACTAGCGGGGGGTTACGAGCAGTACTTC
CDR3 protein: CASSPERLAGGYEQYF
D gene: TRBD2
clone size: -
V gene: TRBV4-2
J gene: TRBJ2-7